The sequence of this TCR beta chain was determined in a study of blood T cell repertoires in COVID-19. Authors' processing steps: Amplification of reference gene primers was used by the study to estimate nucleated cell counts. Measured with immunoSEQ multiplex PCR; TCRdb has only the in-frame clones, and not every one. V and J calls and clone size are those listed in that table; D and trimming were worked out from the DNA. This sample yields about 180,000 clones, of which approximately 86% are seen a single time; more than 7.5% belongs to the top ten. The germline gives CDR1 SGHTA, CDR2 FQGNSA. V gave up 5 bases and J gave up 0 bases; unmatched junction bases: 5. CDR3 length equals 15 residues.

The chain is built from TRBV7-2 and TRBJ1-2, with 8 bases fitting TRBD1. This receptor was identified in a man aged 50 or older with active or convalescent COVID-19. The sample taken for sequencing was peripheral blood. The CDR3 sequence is CASSAGTGSNYGYTF. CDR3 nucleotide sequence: TGTGCCAGCAGCGCAGGGACAGGCTCTAACTATGGCTACACCTTC.